What follows are 9 T cell receptor beta chains derived from one specimen sequenced in a study of blood T cell repertoires in COVID-19. Profiling relied on immunoSEQ multiplex PCR, and the TCRdb table lists in-frame clones only, not all of them. This repertoire shows approximately 200,000 clones, about 88% found once; its top ten account for 1.1%. The sample comprised peripheral blood. All receptors derive from a man between 25 and 39 years old with acute or convalescent COVID-19.

V gene TRBV5-5 combines with J gene TRBJ1-6, with a tentative D call TRBD1 (5 bases). V lost 0 bases and J 7 bases, leaving 14 bases between the germline ends. Germline V gene data show CDR1 as SGHKS and CDR2 as YYEKEE (reference sequence). CDR3 length equals 16 residues. The CDR3 region is CASSLAGQGRNSPLHF. The DNA of the CDR3 is TGTGCCAGCAGCTTGGCCGGGCAGGGTCGGAATTCACCCCTCCACTTT.

The rearrangement uses TRBV6-5 and TRBJ2-3; 7 nucleotides agree with TRBD2. CDR3 length: 15 residues. Germline assignment: CDR1 MNHEY and CDR2 SVGAGI. With 2 bases clipped from V and 1 base from J, the junction kept 3 bases outside the gene matches. CDR3 region: CASSYRGDRTDTQYF. In nucleotides, the CDR3 is TGTGCCAGCAGTTACCGGGGGGACCGCACAGATACGCAGTATTTT.

The genes are TRBV7-3 and TRBJ2-2; the D is unclear. Germline loops: CDR1 SGHTA, CDR2 FQGTGA. The CDR3 runs 12 residues. V was pared by 5 bases and J by 3 bases, with 4 bases between. DNA of the CDR3: TGTGCCAGCAGCACTTACACCGGGGAGCTGTTTTTT. As protein: CASSTYTGELFF.

The chain is built from TRBV10-1 and TRBJ1-5; unclear D gene. Trimming pared 2 bases from V and 7 bases from J, leaving 12 bases between. This CDR3 has 14 residues. Germline CDR1 is WNHNN and CDR2 is SYGVQD (reference sequence). The CDR3 sequence is CASSEPVVGQPQHF. In nucleotides, the CDR3 is TGCGCCAGCAGTGAGCCTGTGGTGGGCCAGCCCCAGCATTTT.

The chain joins TRBV6-5 to TRBJ1-4; a weak D match, TRBD1 (5 bases). Trimming took off 0 bases at V and 0 bases at J, with 5 bases between the two ends. The germline CDR1 and CDR2 sequences are MNHEY and SVGAGI. This CDR3 region has 15 residues. The CDR3 DNA reads TGTGCCAGCAGTTACTCGACAGCAACTAATGAAAAACTGTTTTTT. This sequence encodes CASSYSTATNEKLFF.

This chain uses TRBV6-2 or TRBV6-3 with TRBJ2-7; possible D gene TRBD1, 6 bases. In germline, CDR1 is MNHEY, CDR2 SVGEGT. The CDR3 sequence is 14 residues long. V was pared by 2 bases and J by 2 bases, with 10 bases between. The CDR3 region is CASSYDRPPYEQYF. DNA of the CDR3: TGTGCCAGCAGTTACGACAGGCCCCCCTACGAGCAGTACTTC.

This chain links TRBV24-1 with TRBJ1-2; 7 bases line up with TRBD1. Trimming at V came to 4 bases and at J to 4 bases, leaving 5 bases not matched to a gene. CDR3 size: 14 residues. Per germline, CDR1 KGHDR and CDR2 SFDVKD. The CDR3 loop reads CATSDPGTAYGYTF. DNA for the CDR3: TGTGCCACCAGTGACCCGGGGACAGCCTATGGCTACACCTTC.

This clone appeared a single time. The rearrangement links TRBV5-5 to TRBJ1-1; possibly TRBD1 for D (5 bases). V lost 3 bases and J 4 bases, leaving 19 bases between the germline ends. The CDR3 runs 16 residues. In germline, CDR1 is SGHKS, CDR2 YYEKEE (reference sequence). CDR3 coding DNA: TGTGCCAGCAGCTCACTCCTTACAGGATCTGTCACTGAAGCTTTCTTT. Protein: CASSSLLTGSVTEAFF.

The V and J genes are TRBV5-6 and TRBJ1-3, with D possibly TRBD1 on 5 matching bases. CDR3 size: 14 residues. The V end lost 4 bases, the J end lost 5 bases, and 13 bases lay between the germline ends. CDR1 is SGHDT, CDR2 YYEEEE, per germline. CDR3 in amino acids: CASSGRGRRNTIYF. CDR3 DNA: TGTGCCAGCAGCGGGAGGGGAAGACGAAACACCATATATTTT.